This T cell receptor beta chain was recorded in a study of PD-1 blockade in classical Hodgkin lymphoma. Relapses following autologous stem cell transplantation were seen in all patients, with brentuximab vedotin exposure varying. The CDR3 has 16 residues. Generated by immunoSEQ multiplex PCR, the TCRdb table keeps only in-frame clones and is missing some. The data contain tens of thousands of clones, 70% to 85% of them singletons. Sequenced here: peripheral blood mononuclear cells (PBMCs), sampled before the second cycle of nivolumab. The sequence came from a human donor with classical Hodgkin lymphoma. The gene calls are TRBV21-1 and TRBJ1-2. TRBV21-1 is a pseudogene. CDR3 coding DNA: TGTGCCAGCAGCAAAGCGGTCGGCAGACCTAACTATGGCTACACCTTC. Protein sequence: CASSKAVGRPNYGYTF.